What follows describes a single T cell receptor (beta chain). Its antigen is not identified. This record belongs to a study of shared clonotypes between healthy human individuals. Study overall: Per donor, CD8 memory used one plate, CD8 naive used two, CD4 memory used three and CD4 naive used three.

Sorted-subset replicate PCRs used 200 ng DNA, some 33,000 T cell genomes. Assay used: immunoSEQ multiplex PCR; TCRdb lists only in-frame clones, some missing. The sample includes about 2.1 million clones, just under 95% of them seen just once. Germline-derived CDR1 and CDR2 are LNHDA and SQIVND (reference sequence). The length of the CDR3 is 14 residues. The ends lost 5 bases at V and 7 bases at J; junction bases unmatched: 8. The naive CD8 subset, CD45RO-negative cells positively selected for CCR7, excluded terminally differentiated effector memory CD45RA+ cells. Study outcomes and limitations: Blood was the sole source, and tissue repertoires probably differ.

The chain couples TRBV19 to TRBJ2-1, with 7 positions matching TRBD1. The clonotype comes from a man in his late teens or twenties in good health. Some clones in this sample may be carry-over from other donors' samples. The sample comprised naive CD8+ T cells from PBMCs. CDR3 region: CASSLNRGRNEQFF. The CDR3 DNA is TGTGCCAGTAGTCTAAACAGGGGTAGGAATGAGCAGTTCTTC.